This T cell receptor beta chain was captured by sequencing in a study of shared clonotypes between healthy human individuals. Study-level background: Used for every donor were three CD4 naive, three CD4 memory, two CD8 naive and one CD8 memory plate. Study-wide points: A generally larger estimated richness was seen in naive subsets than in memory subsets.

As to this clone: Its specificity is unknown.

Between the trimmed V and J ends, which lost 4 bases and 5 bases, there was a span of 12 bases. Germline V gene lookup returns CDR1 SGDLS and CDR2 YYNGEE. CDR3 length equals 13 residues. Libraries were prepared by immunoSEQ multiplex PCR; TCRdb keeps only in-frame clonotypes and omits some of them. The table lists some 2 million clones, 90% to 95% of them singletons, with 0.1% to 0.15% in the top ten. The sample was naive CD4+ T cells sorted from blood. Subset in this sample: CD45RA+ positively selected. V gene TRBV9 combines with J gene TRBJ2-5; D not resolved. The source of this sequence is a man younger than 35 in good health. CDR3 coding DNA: TGTGCCAGCAGCCCCGGTCTTACCGAGACCCAGTACTTC. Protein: CASSPGLTETQYF.